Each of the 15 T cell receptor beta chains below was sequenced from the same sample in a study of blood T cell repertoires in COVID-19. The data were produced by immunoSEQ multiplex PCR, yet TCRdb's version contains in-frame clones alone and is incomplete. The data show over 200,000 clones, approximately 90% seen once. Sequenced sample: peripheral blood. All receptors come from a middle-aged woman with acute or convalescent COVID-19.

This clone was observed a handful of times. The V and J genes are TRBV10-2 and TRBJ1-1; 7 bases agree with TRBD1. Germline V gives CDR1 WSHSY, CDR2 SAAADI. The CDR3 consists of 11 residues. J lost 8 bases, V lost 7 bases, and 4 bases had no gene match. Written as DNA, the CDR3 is TGCGCCAGCATCCGGGACAGCGAAGCTTTCTTT. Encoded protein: CASIRDSEAFF.

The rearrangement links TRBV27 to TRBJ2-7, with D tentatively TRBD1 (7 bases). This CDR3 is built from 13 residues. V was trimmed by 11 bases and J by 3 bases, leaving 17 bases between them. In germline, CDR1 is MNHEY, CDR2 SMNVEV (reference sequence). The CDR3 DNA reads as TGTGCCTCAGGGGGGATAGGCGGCTACGAGCAGTACGTC. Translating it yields CASGGIGGYEQYV.

CDR3 nucleotide sequence: TGTGCCAGCAGTGAACAGGGGGGTATTGAAAAACTGTTTTTT. It is translated as CASSEQGGIEKLFF. The rearrangement joins TRBV6-1 to TRBJ1-4, with 7 positions matching TRBD1. The CDR3 contains 14 residues. CDR1 is MNHNS, CDR2 SASEGT, per germline. Trimming took 2 bases from V and 7 from J; bases not matched to a gene: 4.

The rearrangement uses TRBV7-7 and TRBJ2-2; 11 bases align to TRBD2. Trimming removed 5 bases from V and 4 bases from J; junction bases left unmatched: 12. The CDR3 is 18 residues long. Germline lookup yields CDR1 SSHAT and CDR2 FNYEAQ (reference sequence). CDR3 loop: CASSPGGVAGGLTGELFF. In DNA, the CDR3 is TGTGCCAGCAGCCCCGGAGGGGTAGCGGGGGGGCTCACCGGGGAGCTGTTTTTT.

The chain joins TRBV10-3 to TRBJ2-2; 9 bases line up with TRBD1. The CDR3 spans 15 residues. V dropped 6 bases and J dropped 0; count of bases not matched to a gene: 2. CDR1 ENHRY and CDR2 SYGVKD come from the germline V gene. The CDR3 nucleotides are TGTGCCATCAGAGGGACAGGGACGAACACCGGGGAGCTGTTTTTT. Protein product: CAIRGTGTNTGELFF.

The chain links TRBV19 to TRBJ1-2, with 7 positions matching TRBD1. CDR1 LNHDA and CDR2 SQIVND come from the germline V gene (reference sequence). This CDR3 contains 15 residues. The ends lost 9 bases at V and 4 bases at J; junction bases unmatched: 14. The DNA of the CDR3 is TGTGCCAGCGGGACAGCTACAGACCTATTCTATGGCTACACCTTC. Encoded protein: CASGTATDLFYGYTF.

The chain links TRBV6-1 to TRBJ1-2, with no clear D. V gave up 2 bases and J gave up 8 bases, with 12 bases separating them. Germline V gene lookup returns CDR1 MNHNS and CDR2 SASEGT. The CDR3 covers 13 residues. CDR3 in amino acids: CASSENGEKGYTF. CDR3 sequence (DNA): TGTGCCAGCAGTGAAAACGGGGAGAAGGGCTACACCTTC.

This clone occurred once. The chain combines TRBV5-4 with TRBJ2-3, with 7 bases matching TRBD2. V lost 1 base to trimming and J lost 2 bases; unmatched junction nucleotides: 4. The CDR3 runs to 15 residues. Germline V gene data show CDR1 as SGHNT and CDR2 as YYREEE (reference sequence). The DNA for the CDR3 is TGTGCCAGCAGCTTGCTCCTAGCGGCCACAGATACGCAGTATTTT. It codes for CASSLLLAATDTQYF.

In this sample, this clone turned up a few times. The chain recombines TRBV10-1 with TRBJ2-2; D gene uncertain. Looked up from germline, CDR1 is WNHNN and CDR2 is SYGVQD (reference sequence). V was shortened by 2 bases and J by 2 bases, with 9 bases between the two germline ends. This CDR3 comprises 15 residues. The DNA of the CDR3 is TGCGCCAGCAGTGAGGCGACAACTAACACCGGGGAGCTGTTTTTT. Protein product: CASSEATTNTGELFF.

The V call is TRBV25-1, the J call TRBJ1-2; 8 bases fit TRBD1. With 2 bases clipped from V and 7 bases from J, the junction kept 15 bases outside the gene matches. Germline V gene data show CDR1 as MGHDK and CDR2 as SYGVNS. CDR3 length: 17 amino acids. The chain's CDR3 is CASSERTFGRGRFGYTF. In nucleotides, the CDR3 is TGTGCCAGCAGTGAAAGAACGTTTGGCAGGGGGCGTTTTGGCTACACCTTC.

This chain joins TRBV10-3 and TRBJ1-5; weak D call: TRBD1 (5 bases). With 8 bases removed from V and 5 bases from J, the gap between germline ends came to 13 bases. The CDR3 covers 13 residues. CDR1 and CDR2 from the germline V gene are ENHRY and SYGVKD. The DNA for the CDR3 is TGTGCCATCGCCCCAGGGAACGATCAGCCCCAGCATTTT. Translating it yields CAIAPGNDQPQHF.

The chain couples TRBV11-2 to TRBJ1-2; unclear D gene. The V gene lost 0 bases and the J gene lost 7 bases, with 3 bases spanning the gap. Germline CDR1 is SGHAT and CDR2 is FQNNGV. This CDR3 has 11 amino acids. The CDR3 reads CASSLDLGYTF. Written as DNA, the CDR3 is TGTGCCAGCAGCTTAGATCTTGGCTACACCTTC.

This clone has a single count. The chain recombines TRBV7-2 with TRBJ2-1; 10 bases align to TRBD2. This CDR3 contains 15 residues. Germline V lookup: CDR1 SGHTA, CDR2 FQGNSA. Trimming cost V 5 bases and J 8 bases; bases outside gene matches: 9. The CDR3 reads CASSLLAGREYEQFF. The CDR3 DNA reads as TGTGCCAGCAGCCTACTAGCGGGGCGAGAGTATGAGCAGTTCTTC.

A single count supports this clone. The CDR3 DNA sequence: TGTGCCAGCAGTAATAGCGGGGGGGCCGGAGATACGCAGTATTTT. This translates into CASSNSGGAGDTQYF. The chain couples TRBV7-3 to TRBJ2-3, with 11 positions matching TRBD2. The CDR3 length is 15 residues. CDR1 and CDR2 from the germline V gene are SGHTA and FQGTGA. J was trimmed by 5 bases and V by 6 bases; bases with no gene match: 7. The full variable domain, in which reference TRBV7-3 and TRBJ2-3 provide the parts outside the CDR3, is GAGVSQTPSNKVTEKGKYVELRCDPISGHTALYWYRQSLGQGPEFLIYFQGTGAADDSGLPNDRFFAVRPEGSVSTLKIQRTERGDSAVYLCASSNSGGAGDTQYFGPGTRLTVL.

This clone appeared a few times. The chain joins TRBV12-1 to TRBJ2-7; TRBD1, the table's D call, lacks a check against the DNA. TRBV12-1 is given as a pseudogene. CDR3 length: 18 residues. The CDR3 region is CASSTPKFRDREVNEQYV. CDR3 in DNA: TGTGCCAGCAGCACGCCAAAGTTCCGGGACAGGGAAGTGAACGAGCAGTACGTC.